One sample yielded the 27 T cell receptor beta chains listed below, sequenced in a study of regulatory T cells in long-lasting Graves disease. Described time point: persistent/refractory GD, antithyroid drugs over 5 years with positive TRAb. PBMCs were the source of the RNA used for TCR sequencing. HTBI primers from iRepertoire and Arm-PCR of CDR3 regions yielded the TCR beta libraries. TCRdb used MiXCR to reprocess the multiplex PCR reads, holding one entry per CDR3 protein. The sample contains about 420,000 distinct CDR3 sequences, about a quarter of which appear only once. Material: peripheral blood mononuclear cells (PBMCs), obtained when the disease was refractory, from a patient treated with antithyroid drugs. These receptors were obtained from a female donor with Graves disease.

This clonotype was observed at least ten times. The chain employs TRBV6-1 and TRBJ1-5, with TRBD1 identical over 10 bases. The trim removed 4 bases at V and 5 bases at J, leaving 2 bases unmatched. The CDR3 is 14 residues long. Germline V gives CDR1 MNHNS, CDR2 SASEGT. Here the CDR3 reads CASSVGTGDQPQHF. The CDR3 DNA reads TGTGCCAGCAGTGTGGGGACAGGGGATCAGCCCCAGCATTTT.

This clonotype has just one count. The missing conserved phenylalanine or tryptophan at the end of this CDR3 makes a read error likely. V gene TRBV5-8 combines with J gene TRBJ1-1; TRBD1 might be the D (5 bases). CDR3 length equals 14 residues. Germline CDR1 SGHTS, CDR2 YDEGEE. V was cut by 0 bases and J by 0 bases, with 6 bases left in between. CDR3 in DNA: TGTGCCAGCAGCTTGGCACAGGTGAACACTGAAGCTTTCTGT. As protein: CASSLAQVNTEAFC.

This clonotype was detected only a few times. This chain connects TRBV18 to TRBJ1-2; no firm D call. Germline V gene lookup returns CDR1 KGHSH and CDR2 LQKENI. The CDR3 is 16 amino acids. With 3 bases removed from V and 4 bases from J, the gap between germline ends came to 18 bases. The CDR3 nucleotides are TGTGCCAGCTCACCTCCCTTCCCGGCAGAAACCTATGGCTACACCTTC. Amino acid sequence: CASSPPFPAETYGYTF.

This clonotype was observed at least ten times. The chain links TRBV7-2 to TRBJ2-5, with 15 bases aligning to TRBD2. This CDR3 has 19 amino acids. The V and J ends lost 5 bases and 1 base, in that order; junction bases with no gene match: 11. Per germline, CDR1 SGHTA and CDR2 FQGNSA. The CDR3 region has the DNA TGTGCCAGCAGCCTTACACCGGGACTAGCGGGAGGCCTCCAAGAGACCCAGTACTTC. Protein: CASSLTPGLAGGLQETQYF.

The gene calls are TRBV20-1 and TRBJ2-5; 7 nucleotides agree with TRBD1. V gave up 1 base and J gave up 3 bases; unmatched junction bases: 2. Germline-derived CDR1 and CDR2 are DFQATT and SNEGSKA (reference sequence). There are 13 residues in the CDR3. The CDR3 nucleotides read TGCAGTGCTAGAGGGGGGACAGAAGAGACCCAGTACTTC. As protein: CSARGGTEETQYF.

This clonotype has just a few counts. CDR3 nucleotide sequence: TGTGCCAGTAGCACCACAGGGGATCCCACCTACGAGCAGTACTTC. This translates into CASSTTGDPTYEQYF. The chain carries TRBV19 and TRBJ2-7; 7 bases are shared with TRBD1. The CDR3 is made up of 15 amino acids. CDR1 and CDR2 (germline): LNHDA, SQIVND (reference sequence). Trimming removed 6 bases from V and 2 bases from J; junction bases left unmatched: 10.

At least ten counts were recorded for this clonotype. The V call is TRBV3-1, the J call TRBJ1-5, with D possibly matching TRBD1 (5 bases). Germline CDR1 reads LGHDT; CDR2 reads YNNKEL (reference sequence). V was clipped by 5 bases and J by 7 bases, with 15 bases between them. The CDR3 loop spans 14 amino acids. CDR3 bases: TGTGCCAGCAGCACAGGAGGGCCGAACCAGCCCCAGCATTTT. Amino acid sequence: CASSTGGPNQPQHF.

This clonotype occurred many times. The chain is built from TRBV10-3 and TRBJ2-7; D possibly corresponds to TRBD2 (6 bases). This CDR3 has 15 amino acids. Trimming took off 5 bases at V and 6 bases at J, with 20 bases between the two ends. Germline V lookup: CDR1 ENHRY, CDR2 SYGVKD. CDR3 region: CAISQETSKDGEQYF. CDR3 DNA: TGTGCCATCAGTCAAGAGACTAGTAAAGATGGCGAGCAGTACTTC.

There are a few counts of this clonotype. A junction boundary mismatches the germline segment, possibly from a read error. This rearrangement joins TRBV2 to TRBJ2-2; tentative D call: TRBD1 (6 bases). Germline CDR1 reads SNHLY; CDR2 reads FYNNEI. This CDR3 has 15 amino acids. Written as DNA, the CDR3 is TGTGCCAGCAGTTACTCCGGGACAAACAGCGGGGAGCTGTTTTTT. It yields the protein CASSYSGTNSGELFF.

This clonotype was observed at least ten times. This chain uses TRBV5-5 with TRBJ2-7; TRBD1 aligns across 9 bases. CDR3 length equals 14 residues. From germline, CDR1 is SGHKS and CDR2 YYEKEE (reference sequence). V was pared by 0 bases and J by 3 bases, with 1 base of the junction left unmatched. CDR3 loop: CASSLDRGLYEQYF. CDR3 DNA: TGTGCCAGCAGCTTGGACAGGGGGCTCTACGAGCAGTACTTC.

A word on this clonotype: The limits of the CDR3 on the DNA are not certain, so only TCRdb's listed CDR3 is given. The V gene is TRBV28, the J gene TRBJ1-2. The germline V gene encodes CDR1 MDHEN and CDR2 SYDVKM. The CDR3 sequence runs 24 residues, both termini included. CDR3 amino acids: CASSRGTSGRADEQYFGPGYGYTF.

This clonotype has a count of ten or more. The rearrangement uses TRBV20-1 and TRBJ1-5; D gene unclear. The CDR3 runs to 12 residues. V was trimmed by 3 bases and J by 8 bases, leaving 11 bases between them. Germline values: CDR1 DFQATT, CDR2 SNEGSKA (reference sequence). CDR3 nucleotide sequence: TGCAGTGCTAGCAACAGTATCAAGCCCCAGCATTTT. It encodes CSASNSIKPQHF.

Only a few counts were recorded for this clonotype. The gene calls are TRBV19 and TRBJ2-4; D call uncertain. CDR3 size: 18 residues. Germline CDR1 reads LNHDA; CDR2 reads SQIVND (reference sequence). The V end lost 5 bases, the J end lost 1 base, and 21 bases lay between the germline ends. The CDR3 bases are TGTGCCAGTAGTGTCGCAGGACGGCGTCTTCTCGCCAAAAACATTCAGTACTTC. This sequence encodes CASSVAGRRLLAKNIQYF.

This clonotype has a handful of counts. V and J are TRBV12-3 or TRBV12-4 and TRBJ1-1, with unresolved D. This CDR3 is built from 13 residues. V was shortened by 1 base and J by 5 bases, with 8 bases between the two germline ends. In DNA form, the CDR3 reads TGTGCCAGCAGTTTAGGAGGGTTTACTGAAGCTTTCTTT. Translation: CASSLGGFTEAFF.

This clonotype was seen ten or more times. The chain is built from TRBV6-5 and TRBJ1-4; TRBD1 matches at 7 bases. Losses at the gene ends were 3 bases for V and 4 bases for J; bases not matched to a gene: 8. The CDR3 sequence is 16 residues long. The V gene's germline CDR1 is MNHEY and CDR2 SVGAGI. The CDR3 sequence is CASSYGTGTDNEKLFF. Written as DNA, the CDR3 is TGTGCCAGCAGTTATGGGACCGGGACAGATAATGAAAAACTGTTTTTT.

This clonotype was counted many times. The chain couples TRBV28 to TRBJ1-1; D gene uncertain. The germline CDR1 and CDR2 sequences are MDHEN and SYDVKM. CDR3 length: 14 residues. V lost 7 bases, J lost 0 bases, and 12 bases lay in between. The CDR3 region has the DNA TGTGCCAGCACCTGGGCCGGTCTGAACACTGAAGCTTTCTTT. Protein sequence: CASTWAGLNTEAFF.

The J gene is TRBJ1-5, the V gene TRBV6-1; D gene unclear. CDR1 is MNHNS, CDR2 SASEGT, per germline. Trimming shortened V by 6 bases and J by 7 bases, and 10 bases separated the two germline ends. The CDR3 contains 12 residues. The CDR3 bases are TGTGCCAGCAGGAATCCGGGGCAGCCCCAGCATTTT. It is translated as CASRNPGQPQHF.

This clonotype was counted between two and nine times. The rearrangement uses TRBV6-2 or TRBV6-3 and TRBJ2-7; D is possibly TRBD2 (6 bases). Germline V CDR1 and CDR2: MNHEY, SVGEGT. The CDR3 totals 17 residues. Trimming removed 5 bases at V and 0 bases at J, with 20 bases between. CDR3 nucleotides: TGTGCCAGCAGTAAGAACCGCCGCGCGGGACCCTCCTACGAGCAGTACTTC. This codes for CASSKNRRAGPSYEQYF.

The sample holds a few counts of this clonotype. The CDR3 DNA sequence: TGTGCCAGCGGATCCCTAGCGGGAGCCGAGCAGTACTTC. Translated: CASGSLAGAEQYF. The V and J genes are TRBV6-1 and TRBJ2-7; 10 nucleotides line up with TRBD2. This CDR3 has 13 residues. V lost 8 bases and J lost 6; bases outside the gene matches: 7. The germline CDR1 and CDR2 sequences are MNHNS and SASEGT.

V and J are TRBV5-1 and TRBJ1-1, with TRBD1 identical over 9 bases. Germline V gene data show CDR1 as SGHRS and CDR2 as YFSETQ. V gave up 0 bases and J gave up 6 bases; unmatched junction bases: 6. The CDR3 has 15 residues. The CDR3 sequence: CASSLETGGIAEAFF. The CDR3 nucleotides read TGCGCCAGCAGCTTGGAGACAGGGGGTATCGCTGAAGCTTTCTTT.

This clonotype showed up many times. This chain links TRBV6-5 with TRBJ2-5, with 11 positions matching TRBD1. V shed 4 bases, J shed 4 bases, and the junction held 5 bases outside the gene matches. The CDR3 totals 15 residues. Germline V gene lookup returns CDR1 MNHEY and CDR2 SVGAGI. This chain's CDR3 is CASSWTGGRGETQYF. CDR3 nucleotides: TGTGCCAGCAGTTGGACAGGGGGCAGGGGAGAGACCCAGTACTTC.

This sequence joins TRBV19 and TRBJ1-6; 7 nucleotides match TRBD1. Germline V lookup: CDR1 LNHDA, CDR2 SQIVND (reference sequence). The CDR3 extends over 14 amino acids. J lost 7 bases, V lost 3 bases, and 3 bases had no gene match. CDR3 region: CASSMGTANSPLHF. The CDR3 DNA reads as TGTGCCAGTAGTATGGGGACAGCAAATTCACCCCTCCACTTT.

The chain recombines TRBV30 with TRBJ2-2; TRBD2 aligns across 9 bases. CDR1 is GTSNPN, CDR2 SVGIG, per germline (reference sequence). This CDR3 spans 16 amino acids. J was trimmed by 4 bases and V by 6 bases; bases with no gene match: 12. The CDR3 protein is CACLKGSGRSTGELFF. In nucleotides, the CDR3 is TGTGCCTGCCTAAAAGGTAGCGGGAGAAGCACCGGGGAGCTGTTTTTT.

This chain joins TRBV28 and TRBJ2-3, with 7 bases aligning to TRBD1. V shed 8 bases, J shed 3 bases, and the junction held 8 bases outside the gene matches. This CDR3 region has 14 residues. Germline V gene data show CDR1 as MDHEN and CDR2 as SYDVKM. The CDR3 sequence: CASGTTGMTDTQYF. CDR3 coding DNA: TGTGCCAGCGGCACGACAGGGATGACAGATACGCAGTATTTT.

The chain uses TRBV4-1 and TRBJ1-1; possible D gene TRBD1, 5 bases. The CDR3 has 17 residues. V was pared by 2 bases and J by 1 base, with 17 bases between. Germline CDR1 MGHRA, CDR2 YSYEKL. The CDR3 nucleotides are TGCGCCAGCAGCCAACCGAAAACACGGACATGGAACACTGAAGCTTTCTTT. Translated: CASSQPKTRTWNTEAFF.

This clonotype occurred many times. V and J are TRBV29-1 and TRBJ1-2, with 10 positions matching TRBD1. V shed 3 bases, J shed 1 base, and the junction held 11 bases outside the gene matches. Per the germline V gene, CDR1 is SQVTM and CDR2 is ANQGSEA. The CDR3 loop spans 17 amino acids. CDR3 nucleotide sequence: TGCAGCGTTGATCTCCTACGGGACAGGGGCGATAACTATGGCTACACCTTC. Its translation: CSVDLLRDRGDNYGYTF. Looking up the rest from reference TRBV29-1 and TRBJ1-2 gives the full variable domain: SAVISQKPSRDICQRGTSLTIQCQVDSQVTMMFWYRQQPGQSLTLIATANQGSEATYESGFVIDKFPISRPNLTFSTLTVSNMSPEDSSIYLCSVDLLRDRGDNYGYTFGSGTRLTVV.

The table lists this clonotype with a few counts. This chain links TRBV6-2 or TRBV6-3 with TRBJ2-2; maybe TRBD2 (6 bases). Trimming took 1 base from V and 3 from J, leaving 6 bases between them. This CDR3 is 14 amino acids long. Germline lookup yields CDR1 MNHEY and CDR2 SVGEGT. The CDR3 loop reads CASSYWGDTGELFF. CDR3 coding DNA: TGTGCCAGCAGTTACTGGGGGGACACCGGGGAGCTGTTTTTT.